These T cell receptor beta chains were read from a single sample in a study of CD8 T cell repertoires and HIV-1 epitope variants. Antigens for these TCRs are unknown. Produced via immunoSEQ multiplex PCR; TCRdb's table is partial and in-frame only. The sample holds approximately 3,100 clones; less than 70% are singletons and the top ten take approximately 40%. Sequenced: cultured CD8+ T cells derived from PBMCs. The receptor source for this set is a male donor with HIV. The CDR3 runs from the conserved cysteine through the conserved F or W. D genes are given only for firm matches. The size of a clone is reported for some rows only, either as once, few or many, or as a class for expanded clones.

clone_size: NA
j_call: TRBJ1-1
v_call: TRBV7-9
d_call: NA
cdr3_aa: CASSSPGLPNTEAFF
cdr3_nt: TGTGCCAGCAGCTCGCCCGGGCTCCCGAACACTGAAGCTTTCTTT

clone_size: NA
j_call: TRBJ2-2
v_call: TRBV27
d_call: NA
cdr3_aa: CASSPPGANTGELFF
cdr3_nt: TGTGCCAGCAGCCCTCCCGGGGCTAATACCGGGGAGCTGTTTTTT

clone_size: NA
j_call: TRBJ2-7
v_call: TRBV7-9
d_call: NA
cdr3_aa: CASSLGTLSSYEQYF
cdr3_nt: TGTGCCAGCAGCTTAGGGACATTGAGCTCCTACGAGCAGTACTTC

clone_size: once
j_call: TRBJ2-4
v_call: TRBV9
d_call: NA
cdr3_aa: CASGNGGSRDIQYF
cdr3_nt: TGTGCCAGCGGTAATGGGGGGTCTCGGGACATTCAGTACTTC

clone_size: NA
j_call: TRBJ2-3
v_call: TRBV6-4
d_call: TRBD2
cdr3_aa: CASSDATSGGSDTQYF
cdr3_nt: TGTGCCAGCAGTGACGCGACTAGCGGGGGGTCAGATACGCAGTATTTT

clone_size: NA
j_call: TRBJ2-7
v_call: TRBV6-1
d_call: NA
cdr3_aa: CASSDHPERYEQYF
cdr3_nt: TGTGCCAGCAGTGACCACCCCGAGCGCTACGAGCAGTACTTC

clone_size: NA
j_call: TRBJ2-7
v_call: TRBV19
d_call: NA
cdr3_aa: CASSPDRSYEQYF
cdr3_nt: TGTGCCAGTAGCCCTGACAGGTCCTACGAGCAGTACTTC

clone_size: once
j_call: TRBJ1-2
v_call: TRBV5-8
d_call: NA
cdr3_aa: CASSPWPVELDYGYTF
cdr3_nt: TGTGCCAGCAGCCCTTGGCCGGTAGAATTGGACTATGGCTACACCTTC

clone_size: NA
j_call: TRBJ2-3
v_call: TRBV6-4
d_call: TRBD2
cdr3_aa: CASSDSRGGTDTQYF
cdr3_nt: TGTGCCAGCAGTGACTCGCGGGGGGGCACAGATACGCAGTATTTT

clone_size: NA
j_call: TRBJ1-2
v_call: TRBV4-1
d_call: NA
cdr3_aa: CASSQDQAGTAYGYTF
cdr3_nt: TGCGCCAGCAGCCAAGATCAGGCAGGGACCGCCTATGGCTACACCTTC

clone_size: NA
j_call: TRBJ2-1
v_call: TRBV6-5
d_call: NA
cdr3_aa: CASSYSLVDEQFF
cdr3_nt: TGTGCCAGCAGTTACTCGTTAGTCGATGAGCAGTTCTTC

clone_size: NA
j_call: TRBJ1-1
v_call: TRBV19
d_call: NA
cdr3_aa: CASSAFGTEGVNTEAFF
cdr3_nt: TGTGCCAGTAGTGCCTTTGGGACGGAGGGGGTAAACACTGAAGCTTTCTTT

clone_size: NA
j_call: TRBJ2-7
v_call: TRBV4-3
d_call: NA
cdr3_aa: CASSQDGGREQYF
cdr3_nt: TGCGCCAGCAGCCAAGATGGGGGTCGCGAGCAGTACTTC

clone_size: NA
j_call: TRBJ2-1
v_call: TRBV9
d_call: TRBD2
cdr3_aa: CASSGAGTTLGEQFF
cdr3_nt: TGTGCCAGCAGCGGGGCCGGGACTACCCTTGGGGAGCAGTTCTTC

clone_size: NA
j_call: TRBJ1-6
v_call: TRBV27
d_call: TRBD1
cdr3_aa: CASGLSGTGVSPLHF
cdr3_nt: TGTGCCAGCGGTTTATCCGGGACAGGGGTTTCACCCCTCCACTTT

clone_size: NA
j_call: TRBJ1-4
v_call: TRBV7-9
d_call: NA
cdr3_aa: CASSQGGTNEKLFF
cdr3_nt: TGTGCCAGCAGCCAAGGGGGAACGAATGAAAAACTGTTTTTT